This T cell receptor (beta chain) was sequenced during a study of patients and donors after allogeneic stem cell transplantation (dated by TCRdb to 2019 to 2021). The method was RT-PCR. Sequencing was performed on a NextSeq 550. In-frame beta chains were kept once TCRdb had trimmed the public reads at Q25 with fastp and called clones with MiXCR. Every CDR3 protein is listed once, alongside the most common genes and DNA of its rows. This sample comprises about 960,000 distinct CDR3 sequences, 15% to 20% of them detected only once. The top ten clonotypes cover approximately 5.9% of the sample. In the case of this clonotype: What antigen it recognizes has not been identified. No much larger clone is present one base from it, and per-base qualities are unavailable.

The CDR1 and CDR2 encoded by the germline V gene are MGHRA and YSYEKL. From the cysteine through the phenylalanine, the CDR3 covers 14 amino acids. The entry retains the CDR3 DNA only, 42 bases that are in frame from base 1. Relative to germline, V is 10 bases shorter and J is 2 bases shorter, with 16 bases between their ends. The sequence links TRBV4-1 to TRBJ2-3; the D gene lacks a confident call. This clonotype was sampled from a human donor who was either an allogeneic HSCT recipient or a stem cell or donor lymphocyte infusion donor (not recorded which). It is not recorded whose cells these are; they may come from a transplant donor. Sequencing input: blood, either unsorted or a sorted T cell fraction (not recorded which). The bases are TGCGCCACCCAAACCACAGTATCCACAGATACGCAGTATTTT. It is translated as CATQTTVSTDTQYF.